This TCR beta chain was recovered during a study of T-cell memory formation after mild COVID-19. Study summary: Most TCR clusters belonged to a single donor. Notes on the study in general: Day 15 to 85 contractors were CD4/CD8 balanced; later expanders leaned CD4+.

Barcoded TCR alpha and TCR beta cDNA libraries with UMIs came from 5'RACE using constant-segment primers. Each CDR3 protein gets one entry after TCRdb re-called the 5' RACE reads with MiXCR. The table records 200,000 to 250,000 distinct CDR3 sequences, around 17% of them present only once. This clonotype was seen more than once but under ten times. Its matching antigen is unknown. V dropped 6 bases and J dropped 8 bases, with 19 bases sitting between them. This CDR3 region has 13 residues. CDR1 and CDR2 from the germline V gene are SQVTM and ANQGSEA. The chain recombines TRBV29-1 with TRBJ1-1, with D perhaps matching TRBD1 (5 bases). Sequences were obtained from PBMCs or a T cell subset sorted from them (not recorded which). The receptor comes from a man younger than 35 who had mild COVID-19 (a few samples of this study predate the infection). Cell type and time point are not known. The CDR3 protein is CSVGGRLTGEAFF. The CDR3 nucleotides read TGCAGCGTCGGGGGACGATTAACGGGGGAAGCTTTCTTT.